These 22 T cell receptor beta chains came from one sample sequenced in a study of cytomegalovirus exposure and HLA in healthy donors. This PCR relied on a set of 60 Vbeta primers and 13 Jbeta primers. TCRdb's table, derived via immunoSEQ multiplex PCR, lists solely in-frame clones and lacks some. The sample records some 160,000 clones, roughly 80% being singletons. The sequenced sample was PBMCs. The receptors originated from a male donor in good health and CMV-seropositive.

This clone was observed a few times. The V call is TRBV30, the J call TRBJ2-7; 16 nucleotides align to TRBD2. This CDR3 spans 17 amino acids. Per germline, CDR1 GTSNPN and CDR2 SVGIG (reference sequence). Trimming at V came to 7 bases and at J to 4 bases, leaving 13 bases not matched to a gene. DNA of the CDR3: TGTGCCTTCGCCGGGACTAGCGGGAGGGCCTGGTATTACGAGCAGTACTTC. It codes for CAFAGTSGRAWYYEQYF.

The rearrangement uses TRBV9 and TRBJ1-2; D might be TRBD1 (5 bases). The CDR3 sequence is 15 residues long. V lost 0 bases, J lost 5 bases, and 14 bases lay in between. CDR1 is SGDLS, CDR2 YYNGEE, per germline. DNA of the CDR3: TGTGCCAGCAGCGTAGGGCCTGGGGGGATTTATGGCTACACCTTC. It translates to CASSVGPGGIYGYTF.

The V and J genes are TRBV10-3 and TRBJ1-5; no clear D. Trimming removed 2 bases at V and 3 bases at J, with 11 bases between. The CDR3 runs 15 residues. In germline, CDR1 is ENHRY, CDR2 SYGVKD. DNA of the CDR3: TGTGCCATCAGTGAGGGCAGCGATATCAATCAGCCCCAGCATTTT. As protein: CAISEGSDINQPQHF.

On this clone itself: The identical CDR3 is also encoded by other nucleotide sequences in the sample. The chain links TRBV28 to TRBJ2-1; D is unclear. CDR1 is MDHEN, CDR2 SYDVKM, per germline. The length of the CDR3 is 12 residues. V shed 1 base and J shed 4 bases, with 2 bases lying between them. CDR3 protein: CASSLSYNEQFF. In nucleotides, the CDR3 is TGTGCCAGCAGTTTATCTTACAATGAGCAGTTCTTC.

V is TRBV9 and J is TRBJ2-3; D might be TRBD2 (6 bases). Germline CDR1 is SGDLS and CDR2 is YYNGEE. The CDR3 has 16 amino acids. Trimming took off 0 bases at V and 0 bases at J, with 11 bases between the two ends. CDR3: CASSVVTSPSTDTQYF. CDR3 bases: TGTGCCAGCAGCGTAGTAACTAGCCCTAGCACAGATACGCAGTATTTT.

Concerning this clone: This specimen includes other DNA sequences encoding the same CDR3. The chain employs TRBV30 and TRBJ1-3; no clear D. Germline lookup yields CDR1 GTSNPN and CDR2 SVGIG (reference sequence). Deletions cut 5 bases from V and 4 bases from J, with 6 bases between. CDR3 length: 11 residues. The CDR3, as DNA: TGTGCCTGGGCGAACGGAAACACCATATATTTT. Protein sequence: CAWANGNTIYF.

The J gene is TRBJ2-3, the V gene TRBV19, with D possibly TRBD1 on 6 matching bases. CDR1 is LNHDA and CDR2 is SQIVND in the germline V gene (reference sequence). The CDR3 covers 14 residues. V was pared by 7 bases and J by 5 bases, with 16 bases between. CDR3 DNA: TGTGCCAGTACCACGGATGGGGGCAGAGATACGCAGTATTTT. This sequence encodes CASTTDGGRDTQYF.

DNA of the CDR3: TGTGCCACCAGCAGACCATCCCAGGGGTACGAGCAGTACTTC. Its translation: CATSRPSQGYEQYF. V is TRBV15 and J is TRBJ2-7; D may be TRBD1 (6 bases). Trimming shortened V by 2 bases and J by 4 bases, and 12 bases separated the two germline ends. Germline lookup yields CDR1 LNHNV and CDR2 YYDKDF (reference sequence). The CDR3 runs 14 residues.

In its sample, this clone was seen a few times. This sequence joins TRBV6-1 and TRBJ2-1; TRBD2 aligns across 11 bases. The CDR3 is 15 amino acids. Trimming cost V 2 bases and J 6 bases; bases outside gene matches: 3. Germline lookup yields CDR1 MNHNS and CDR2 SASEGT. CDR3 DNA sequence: TGTGCCAGCAGTGAATTTAGCGGGGGGGCCAATGAGCAGTTCTTC. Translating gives CASSEFSGGANEQFF.

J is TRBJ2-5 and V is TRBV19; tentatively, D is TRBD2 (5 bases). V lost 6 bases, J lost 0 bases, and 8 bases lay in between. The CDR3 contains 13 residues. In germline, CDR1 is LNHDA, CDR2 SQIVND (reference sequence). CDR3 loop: CASRRVDQETQYF. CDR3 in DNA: TGTGCCAGTAGGAGGGTAGACCAAGAGACCCAGTACTTC.

This CDR3 is CAWSTGTGGTDTQYF. The CDR3 nucleotides read TGTGCCTGGAGCACCGGGACAGGGGGAACAGATACGCAGTATTTT. The V call is TRBV30, the J call TRBJ2-3; 11 positions match TRBD1. V shed 3 bases, J shed 3 bases, and the junction held 5 bases outside the gene matches. This CDR3 comprises 15 residues. The germline V gene has CDR1 GTSNPN and CDR2 SVGIG (reference sequence). Full variable domain (outside the CDR3, taken from reference TRBV30 and TRBJ2-3): SQTIHQWPATLVQPVGSPLSLECTVEGTSNPNLYWYRQAAGRGLQLLFYSVGIGQISSEVPQNLSASRPQDRQFILSSKKLLLSDSGFYLCAWSTGTGGTDTQYFGPGTRLTVL.

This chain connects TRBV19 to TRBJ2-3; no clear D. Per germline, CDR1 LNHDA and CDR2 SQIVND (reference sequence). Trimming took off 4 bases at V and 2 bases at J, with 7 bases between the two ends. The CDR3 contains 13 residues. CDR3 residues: CASSSQATDTQYF. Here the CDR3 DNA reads TGTGCCAGTAGTAGCCAGGCCACAGATACGCAGTATTTT.

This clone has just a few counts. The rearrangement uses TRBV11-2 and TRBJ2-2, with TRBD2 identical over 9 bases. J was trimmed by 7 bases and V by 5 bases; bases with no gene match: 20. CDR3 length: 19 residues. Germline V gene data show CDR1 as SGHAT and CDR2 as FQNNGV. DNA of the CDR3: TGTGCCAGCAGCCCAAGGTGGGGGGCGGGAGGGCCAACTAGCGGGGAGCTGTTTTTT. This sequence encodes CASSPRWGAGGPTSGELFF.

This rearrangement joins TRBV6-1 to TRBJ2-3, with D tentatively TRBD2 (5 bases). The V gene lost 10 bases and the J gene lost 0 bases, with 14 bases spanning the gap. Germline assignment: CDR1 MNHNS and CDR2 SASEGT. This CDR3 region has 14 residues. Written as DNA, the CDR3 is TGTGCCATTAAGGAGGCTAGAAGCACAGATACGCAGTATTTT. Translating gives CAIKEARSTDTQYF.

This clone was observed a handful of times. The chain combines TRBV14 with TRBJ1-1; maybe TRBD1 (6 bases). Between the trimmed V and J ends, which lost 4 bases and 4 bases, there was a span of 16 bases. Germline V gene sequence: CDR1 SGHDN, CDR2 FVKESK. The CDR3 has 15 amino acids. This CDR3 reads CASSLTTGRTTEAFF. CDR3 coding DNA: TGTGCCAGCAGCCTTACGACAGGTCGGACCACTGAAGCTTTCTTT.

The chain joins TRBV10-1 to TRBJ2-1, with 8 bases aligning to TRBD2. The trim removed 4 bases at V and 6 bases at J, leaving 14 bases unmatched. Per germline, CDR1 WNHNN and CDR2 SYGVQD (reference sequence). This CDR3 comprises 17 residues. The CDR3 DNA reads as TGCGCCAGCAGTGGCCCGCTGACGGGGGGGCCGGGCAATGAGCAGTTCTTC. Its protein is CASSGPLTGGPGNEQFF.

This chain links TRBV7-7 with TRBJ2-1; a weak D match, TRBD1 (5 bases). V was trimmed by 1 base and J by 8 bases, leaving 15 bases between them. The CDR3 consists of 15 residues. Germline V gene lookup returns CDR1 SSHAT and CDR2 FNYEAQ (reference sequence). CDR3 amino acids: CASSLGLGVIDEQFF. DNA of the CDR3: TGTGCCAGCAGCTTAGGGTTAGGGGTCATCGATGAGCAGTTCTTC.

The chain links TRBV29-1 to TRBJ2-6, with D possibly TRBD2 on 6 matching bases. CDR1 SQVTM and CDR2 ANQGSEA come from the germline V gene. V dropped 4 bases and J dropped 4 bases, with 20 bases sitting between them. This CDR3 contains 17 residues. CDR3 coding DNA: TGCAGCGTTGGGCCGTCCGGGCGGGGCTCCGGGGCCAACGTCCTGACTTTC. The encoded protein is CSVGPSGRGSGANVLTF.

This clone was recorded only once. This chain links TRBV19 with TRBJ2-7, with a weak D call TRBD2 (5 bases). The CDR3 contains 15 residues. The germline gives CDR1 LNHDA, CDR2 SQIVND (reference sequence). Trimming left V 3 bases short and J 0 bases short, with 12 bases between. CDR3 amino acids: CASSIVAGSSYEQYF. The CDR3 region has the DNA TGTGCCAGTAGTATCGTGGCGGGCAGCTCCTACGAGCAGTACTTC.

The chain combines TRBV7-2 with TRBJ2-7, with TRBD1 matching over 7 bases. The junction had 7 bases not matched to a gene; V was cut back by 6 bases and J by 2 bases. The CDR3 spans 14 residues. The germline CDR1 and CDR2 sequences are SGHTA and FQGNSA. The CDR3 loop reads CASRSHRGPYEQYF. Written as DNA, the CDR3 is TGTGCCAGCAGATCTCACAGGGGTCCCTACGAGCAGTACTTC.

CDR3 in amino acids: CACTSGVNSGANVLTF. Here the CDR3 DNA reads TGTGCCTGTACTAGCGGGGTCAACTCTGGGGCCAACGTCCTGACTTTC. V and J are TRBV30 and TRBJ2-6; 10 nucleotides agree with TRBD2. V lost 6 bases, J lost 0 bases, and 5 bases stayed unmatched. The germline V gene encodes CDR1 GTSNPN and CDR2 SVGIG (reference sequence). This CDR3 region has 16 residues.

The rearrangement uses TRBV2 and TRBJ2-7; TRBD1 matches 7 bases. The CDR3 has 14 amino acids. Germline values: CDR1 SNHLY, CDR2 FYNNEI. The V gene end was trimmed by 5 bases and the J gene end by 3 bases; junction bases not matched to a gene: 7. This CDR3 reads CASSSQGKGYEQYF. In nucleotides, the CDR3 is TGTGCCAGCAGTTCACAGGGGAAGGGCTACGAGCAGTACTTC.